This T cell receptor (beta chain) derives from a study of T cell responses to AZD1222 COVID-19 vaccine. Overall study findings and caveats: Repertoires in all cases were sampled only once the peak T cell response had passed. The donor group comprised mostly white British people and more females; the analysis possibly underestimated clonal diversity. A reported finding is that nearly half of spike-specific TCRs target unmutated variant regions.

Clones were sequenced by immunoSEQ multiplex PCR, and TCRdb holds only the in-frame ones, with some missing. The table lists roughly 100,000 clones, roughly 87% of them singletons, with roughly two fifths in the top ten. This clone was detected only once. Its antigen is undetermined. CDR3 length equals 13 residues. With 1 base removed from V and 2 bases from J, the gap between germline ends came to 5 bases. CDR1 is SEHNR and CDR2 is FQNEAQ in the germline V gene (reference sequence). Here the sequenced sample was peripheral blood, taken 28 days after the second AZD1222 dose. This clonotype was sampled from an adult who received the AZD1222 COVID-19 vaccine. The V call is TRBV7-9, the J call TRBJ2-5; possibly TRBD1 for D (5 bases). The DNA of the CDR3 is TGTGCCAGCAGCTTAGGGACACAAGAGACCCAGTACTTC. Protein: CASSLGTQETQYF.